This TCR beta chain was identified during a study of blood T cell repertoires in COVID-19. For the study at large: Sites in the United States, Italy and Spain provided acute and convalescent COVID-19 samples.

The junction had 6 bases not matched to a gene; V was cut back by 5 bases and J by 7 bases. The CDR3 length is 15 residues. Per germline, CDR1 MRHNA and CDR2 SNTAGT. Followed longitudinally, the Seattle patients had been enrolled during active infection. Generated by immunoSEQ multiplex PCR, the TCRdb table keeps only in-frame clones and is missing some. Of about 210,000 clones in the sample, roughly 80% are singletons; the top ten hold less than 6%. Sequences were obtained from peripheral blood. The V and J genes are TRBV6-4 and TRBJ2-1; 12 bases map to TRBD2. The receptor's source is a woman aged 70-85 years with COVID-19, enrolled during active disease. The CDR3 reads CASSSRLAGVNEQFF. The CDR3 nucleotides are TGTGCCAGCAGTAGTCGACTAGCGGGAGTTAATGAGCAGTTCTTC.